Listed below are T cell receptor beta chains from one sample, sequenced in a study of CD8+CD57+ T cells in acquired aplastic anemia. TCRdb re-called the reads with MiXCR, one entry per CDR3 protein. The table shows roughly 290,000 distinct CDR3 sequences, with roughly 59% occurring only once. Sequencing was carried out using sorted CD4+, CD8+, or CD8+CD57+ T cells (not recorded which) from PBMCs. The receptors were sampled from a human donor with aplastic anemia. Each CDR3 is given with its conserved first and last residue. A D gene is named only where the DNA matches it firmly. The size entry is marked missing in some rows and otherwise reads once, few, many or a size class.

few	TRBD1	TRBV2	TRBJ2-7	CASRDRGSPYEQYF	TGTGCCAGCAGGGACAGGGGGTCCCCCTACGAGCAGTACTTC
-	-	TRBV7-6	TRBJ2-3	CTSSLGTSRTDTQYF	TGTACCAGCAGCTTAGGTACTAGTCGCACAGATACGCAGTATTTT
-	-	TRBV10-3	TRBJ2-6	CAISPGIYRSGANVLTF	TGTGCCATCAGCCCTGGGATTTACCGCTCTGGGGCCAACGTCCTGACTTTC
-	-	TRBV2	TRBJ2-5	CASGGSTSAETQYF	TGTGCCAGCGGAGGCTCAACTTCCGCGGAGACCCAGTACTTC
many	TRBD1	TRBV19	TRBJ1-5	CASSPGQLNQPQHF	TGTGCCAGTAGTCCGGGACAGCTGAATCAGCCCCAGCATTTT
many	-	TRBV6-2/TRBV6-3	TRBJ1-1	CASRTTIGYTEAFF	TGTGCCAGCAGGACAACTATCGGATACACTGAAGCTTTCTTT
few	TRBD1	TRBV12-3/TRBV12-4	TRBJ1-2	CASSSPGGRFSHGYTF	TGTGCCAGCAGTAGCCCAGGGGGCCGCTTCTCCCATGGCTACACCTTC
-	TRBD1	TRBV7-3	TRBJ1-1	CASSFQPGTANTEAFF	TGTGCCAGCAGTTTTCAACCCGGGACAGCGAACACTGAAGCTTTCTTT
many	TRBD2	TRBV10-1	TRBJ2-1	CASSGGGSGLSSYNEQFF	TGCGCCAGCAGCGGGGGGGGTAGCGGACTCTCCTCCTACAATGAGCAGTTCTTC
-	-	TRBV7-9	TRBJ2-7	CASSFPGLRGEQYF	TGTGCCAGCAGCTTCCCCGGCCTTCGGGGCGAGCAGTACTTC
-	TRBD1	TRBV9	TRBJ2-2	CASSTGTGVDGGELFF	TGTGCCAGCAGTACCGGGACAGGGGTGGACGGCGGGGAGCTGTTTTTT
-	-	TRBV7-2	TRBJ1-1	CASSETASGTEAFF	TGTGCCAGCAGCGAAACCGCGTCGGGTACTGAAGCTTTCTTT
-	TRBD1	TRBV2	TRBJ2-1	CASTWDRGNNEQFF	TGTGCCAGCACCTGGGACAGGGGTAACAATGAGCAGTTCTTC
many	TRBD2	TRBV20-1	TRBJ2-1	CSARGLAANNEQFF	TGCAGTGCTAGAGGACTAGCGGCCAACAATGAGCAGTTCTTC
few	-	TRBV10-3	TRBJ1-1	CAIMDSTEAFF	TGTGCCATCATGGACAGTACTGAAGCTTTCTTT
-	-	TRBV7-8	TRBJ2-7	CASSMRGSSYEQYF	TGTGCCAGCAGTATGAGGGGCAGCTCCTACGAGCAGTACTTC
once	-	TRBV7-6	TRBJ1-6	CASSPTGQSTLHF	TGTGCCAGCAGCCCAACAGGGCAGTCTACCCTCCACTTT
-	-	TRBV2	TRBJ2-7	CASRSPEGSHKQYF	TGTGCCAGCAGGAGCCCGGAGGGATCCCACAAGCAGTACTTC
many	TRBD1	TRBV20-1	TRBJ1-3	CSARVDRGLGNTIYF	TGCAGTGCTAGAGTAGACAGGGGGCTTGGAAACACCATATATTTT
-	-	TRBV29-1	TRBJ2-1	CSLAGYSSGEQFF	TGCAGCTTGGCCGGGTATTCCTCAGGTGAGCAGTTCTTC
-	TRBD2	TRBV19	TRBJ2-5	CASGGWGETQYF	TGTGCCAGCGGGGGGTGGGGAGAGACCCAGTACTTC
-	-	TRBV2	TRBJ2-3	CASKGEAGLADTQYF	TGTGCCAGCAAAGGGGAGGCGGGTTTGGCAGATACGCAGTATTTT
-	TRBD1	TRBV25-1	TRBJ1-5	CASSDPRQGDQPQHF	TGTGCCAGCAGTGATCCGAGACAGGGGGATCAGCCCCAGCATTTT
once	-	TRBV7-9	TRBJ2-7	CASSSPVRAPIYEQYF	TGTGCCAGCAGCTCCCCAGTCCGGGCTCCGATCTACGAGCAGTACTTC
-	TRBD2	TRBV24-1	TRBJ2-3	CATIRLAGGTDTQYF	TGTGCCACCATCCGACTAGCGGGAGGCACAGATACGCAGTATTTT
few	-	TRBV7-3	TRBJ2-1	CASSTRTEYNEQFF	TGTGCCAGCAGCACCAGGACAGAGTACAATGAGCAGTTCTTC
many	TRBD2	TRBV27	TRBJ2-7	CASSVTSGAHYEQYF	TGTGCCAGCAGCGTGACTAGCGGGGCGCACTACGAGCAGTACTTC
-	-	TRBV7-9	TRBJ1-1	CASSLEGGDTEAFF	TGTGCCAGCAGCTTAGAGGGGGGGGACACTGAAGCTTTCTTT
few	-	TRBV12-3/TRBV12-4	TRBJ2-7	CASSQSDIAYEQYF	TGTGCCAGCAGCCAGTCAGATATAGCCTACGAGCAGTACTTC
many	TRBD1	TRBV2	TRBJ1-2	CASRGTGNYGYTF	TGTGCCAGCAGAGGGACAGGCAACTATGGCTACACCTTC
-	TRBD1	TRBV27	TRBJ2-5	CASSLRGLGQGCETQYF	TGTGCCAGCAGTCTAAGGGGTTTGGGACAGGGGTGTGAGACCCAGTACTTC
-	-	TRBV15	TRBJ2-7	CATSSLAGSDEQYF	TGTGCCACCAGCAGCTTGGCCGGTTCCGACGAGCAGTACTTC
many	-	TRBV3-1	TRBJ2-1	CATGKASSYNEQFF	TGTGCTACCGGGAAGGCCAGCTCCTACAATGAGCAGTTCTTC
many	-	TRBV11-2	TRBJ2-2	CASSLDLGRGNTGELFF	TGTGCCAGCAGCTTAGATCTGGGGCGGGGGAACACCGGGGAGCTGTTTTTT
-	-	TRBV20-1	TRBJ1-2	CSARDQGSSFGYTF	TGCAGTGCTAGAGATCAGGGTAGCTCCTTTGGCTACACCTTC
-	-	TRBV9	TRBJ2-7	CASSVGSLYEQYF	TGTGCCAGCAGCGTAGGGTCCCTCTACGAGCAGTACTTC
-	-	TRBV2	TRBJ1-5	CASRTEIGAQPQHF	TGTGCCAGCCGGACGGAGATTGGGGCTCAGCCCCAGCATTTT
-	TRBD2	TRBV20-1	TRBJ2-1	CSARSPGGGEQFF	TGCAGTGCTAGATCTCCGGGAGGTGGTGAGCAGTTCTTC
-	-	TRBV7-2	TRBJ1-6	CATSLSSPLGSPLHF	TGTGCCACCAGTTTGTCCAGCCCATTAGGTTCACCCCTCCACTTT
many	TRBD1	TRBV6-6	TRBJ1-3	CASSYSLQGARSGNTIYF	TGTGCCAGCAGTTACTCGTTACAGGGGGCAAGGTCTGGAAACACCATATATTTT
-	TRBD1	TRBV5-1	TRBJ2-7	CASSWGGQGPYEQYF	TGCGCCAGCAGCTGGGGGGGACAGGGACCCTACGAGCAGTACTTC
-	TRBD1	TRBV27	TRBJ2-7	CASSTPGQGNEQYF	TGTGCCAGCAGTACCCCGGGACAGGGAAACGAGCAGTACTTC
many	-	TRBV19	TRBJ2-5	CASSRTEQETQYF	TGTGCCAGTAGTAGAACAGAACAAGAGACCCAGTACTTC
-	-	TRBV9	TRBJ2-3	CASSVDGGTDTQYF	TGTGCCAGCAGCGTAGACGGCGGCACAGATACGCAGTATTTT
many	-	TRBV29-1	TRBJ2-1	CSVVGRGSHNEQFF	TGCAGCGTTGTGGGTAGGGGCAGCCACAATGAGCAGTTCTTC